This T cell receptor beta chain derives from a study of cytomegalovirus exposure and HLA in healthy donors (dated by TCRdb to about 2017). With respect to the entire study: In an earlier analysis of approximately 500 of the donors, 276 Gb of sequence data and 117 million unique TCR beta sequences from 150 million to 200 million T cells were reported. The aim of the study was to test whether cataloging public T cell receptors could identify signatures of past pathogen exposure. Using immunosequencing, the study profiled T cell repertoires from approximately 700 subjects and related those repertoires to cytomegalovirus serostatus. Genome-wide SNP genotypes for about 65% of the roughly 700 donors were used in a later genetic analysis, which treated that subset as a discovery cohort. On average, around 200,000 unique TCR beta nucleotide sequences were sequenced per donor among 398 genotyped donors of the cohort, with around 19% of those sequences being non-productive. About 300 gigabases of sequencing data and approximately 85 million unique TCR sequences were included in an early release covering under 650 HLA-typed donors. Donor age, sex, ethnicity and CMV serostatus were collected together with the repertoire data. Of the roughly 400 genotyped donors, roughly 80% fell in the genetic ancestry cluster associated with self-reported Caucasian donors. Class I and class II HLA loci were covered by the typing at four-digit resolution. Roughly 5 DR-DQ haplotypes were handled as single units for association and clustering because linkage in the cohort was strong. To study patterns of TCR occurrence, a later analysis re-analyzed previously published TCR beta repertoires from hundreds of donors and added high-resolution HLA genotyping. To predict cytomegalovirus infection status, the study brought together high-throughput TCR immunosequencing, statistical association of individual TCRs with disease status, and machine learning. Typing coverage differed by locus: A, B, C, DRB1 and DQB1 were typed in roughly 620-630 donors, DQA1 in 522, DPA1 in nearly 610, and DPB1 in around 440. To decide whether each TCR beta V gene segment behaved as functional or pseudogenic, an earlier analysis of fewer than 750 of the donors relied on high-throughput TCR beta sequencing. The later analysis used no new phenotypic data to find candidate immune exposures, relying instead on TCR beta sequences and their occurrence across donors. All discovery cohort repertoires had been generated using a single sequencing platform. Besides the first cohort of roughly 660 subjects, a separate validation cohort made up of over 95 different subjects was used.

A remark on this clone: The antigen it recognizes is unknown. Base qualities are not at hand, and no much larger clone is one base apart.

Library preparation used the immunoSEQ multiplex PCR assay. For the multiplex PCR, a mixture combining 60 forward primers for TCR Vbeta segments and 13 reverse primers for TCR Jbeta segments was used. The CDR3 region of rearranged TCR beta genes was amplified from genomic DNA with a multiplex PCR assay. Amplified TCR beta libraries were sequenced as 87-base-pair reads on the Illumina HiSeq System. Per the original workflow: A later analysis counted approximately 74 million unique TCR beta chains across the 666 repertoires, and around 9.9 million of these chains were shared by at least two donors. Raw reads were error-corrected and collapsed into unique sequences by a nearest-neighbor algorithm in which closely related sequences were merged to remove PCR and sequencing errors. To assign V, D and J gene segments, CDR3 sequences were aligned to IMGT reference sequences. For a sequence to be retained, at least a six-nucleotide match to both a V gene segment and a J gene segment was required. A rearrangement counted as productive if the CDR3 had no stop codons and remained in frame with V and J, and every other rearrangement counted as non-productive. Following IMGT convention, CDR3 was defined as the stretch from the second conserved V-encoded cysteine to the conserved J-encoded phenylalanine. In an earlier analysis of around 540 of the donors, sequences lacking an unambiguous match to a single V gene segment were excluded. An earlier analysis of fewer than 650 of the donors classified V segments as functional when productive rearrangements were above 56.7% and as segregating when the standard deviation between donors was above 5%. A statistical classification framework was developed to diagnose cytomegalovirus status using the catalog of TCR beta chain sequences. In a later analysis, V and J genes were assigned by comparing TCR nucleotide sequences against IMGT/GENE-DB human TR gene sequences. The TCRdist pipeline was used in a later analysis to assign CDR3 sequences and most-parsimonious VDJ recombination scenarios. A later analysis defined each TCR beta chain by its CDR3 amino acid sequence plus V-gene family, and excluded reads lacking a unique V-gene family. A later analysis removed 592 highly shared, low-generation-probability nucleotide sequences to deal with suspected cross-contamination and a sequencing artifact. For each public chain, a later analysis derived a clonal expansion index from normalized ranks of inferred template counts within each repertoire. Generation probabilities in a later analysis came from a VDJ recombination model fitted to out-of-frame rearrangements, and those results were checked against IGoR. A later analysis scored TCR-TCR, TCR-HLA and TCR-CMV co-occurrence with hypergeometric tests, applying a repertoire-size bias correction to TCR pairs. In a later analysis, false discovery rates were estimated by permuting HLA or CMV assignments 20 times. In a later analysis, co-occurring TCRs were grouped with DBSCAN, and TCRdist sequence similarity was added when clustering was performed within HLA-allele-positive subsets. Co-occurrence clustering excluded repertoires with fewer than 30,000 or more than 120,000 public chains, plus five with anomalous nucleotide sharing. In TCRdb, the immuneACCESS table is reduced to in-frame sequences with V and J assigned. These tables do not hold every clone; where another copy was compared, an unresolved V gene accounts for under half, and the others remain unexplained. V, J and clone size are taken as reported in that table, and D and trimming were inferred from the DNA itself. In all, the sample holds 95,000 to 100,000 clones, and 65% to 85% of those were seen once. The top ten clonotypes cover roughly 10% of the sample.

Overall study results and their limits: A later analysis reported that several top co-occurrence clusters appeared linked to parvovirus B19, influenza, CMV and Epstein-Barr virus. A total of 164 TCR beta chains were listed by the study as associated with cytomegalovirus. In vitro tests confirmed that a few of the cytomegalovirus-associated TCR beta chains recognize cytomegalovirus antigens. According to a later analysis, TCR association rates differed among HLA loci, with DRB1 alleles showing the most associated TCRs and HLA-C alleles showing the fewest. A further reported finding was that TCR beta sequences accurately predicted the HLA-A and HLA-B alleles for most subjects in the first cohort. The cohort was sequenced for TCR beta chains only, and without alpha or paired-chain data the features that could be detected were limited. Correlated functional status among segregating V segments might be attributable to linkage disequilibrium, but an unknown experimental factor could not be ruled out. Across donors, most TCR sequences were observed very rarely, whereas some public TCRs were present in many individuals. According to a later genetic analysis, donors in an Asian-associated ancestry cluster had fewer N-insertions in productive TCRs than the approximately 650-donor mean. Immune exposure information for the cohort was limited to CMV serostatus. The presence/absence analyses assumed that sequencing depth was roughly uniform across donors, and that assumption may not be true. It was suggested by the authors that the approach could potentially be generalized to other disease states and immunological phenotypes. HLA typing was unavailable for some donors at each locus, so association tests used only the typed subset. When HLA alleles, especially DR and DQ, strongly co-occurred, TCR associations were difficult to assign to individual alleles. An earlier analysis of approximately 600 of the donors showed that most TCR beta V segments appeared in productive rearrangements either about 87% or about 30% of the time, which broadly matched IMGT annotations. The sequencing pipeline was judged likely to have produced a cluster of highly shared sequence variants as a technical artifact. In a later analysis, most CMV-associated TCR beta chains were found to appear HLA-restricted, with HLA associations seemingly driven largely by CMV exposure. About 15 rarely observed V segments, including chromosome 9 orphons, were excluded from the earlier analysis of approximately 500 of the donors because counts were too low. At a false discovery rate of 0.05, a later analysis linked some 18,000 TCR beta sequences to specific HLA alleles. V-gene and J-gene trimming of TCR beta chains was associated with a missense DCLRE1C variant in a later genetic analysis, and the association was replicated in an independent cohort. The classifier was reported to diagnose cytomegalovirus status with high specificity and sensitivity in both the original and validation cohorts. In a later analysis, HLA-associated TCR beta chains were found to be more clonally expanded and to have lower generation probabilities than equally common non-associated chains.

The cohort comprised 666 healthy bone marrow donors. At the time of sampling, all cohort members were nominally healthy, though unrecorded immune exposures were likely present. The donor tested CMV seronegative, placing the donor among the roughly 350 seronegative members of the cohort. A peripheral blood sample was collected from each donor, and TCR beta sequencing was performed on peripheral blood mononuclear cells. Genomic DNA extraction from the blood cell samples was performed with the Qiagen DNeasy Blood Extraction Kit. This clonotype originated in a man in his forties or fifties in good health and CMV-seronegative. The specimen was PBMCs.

The DNA is TGTGCCAGCAGCCTCACTAGTAGGAGCACAGATACGCAGTATTTT. It is translated as CASSLTSRSTDTQYF. Recombination connected TRBV4-2 to TRBJ2-3, with a tentative D gene TRBD2 over 5 matching bases. The trim is 4 bases for V and 0 bases for J, with a gap of 11 bases between the germline ends. The germline V gene sets CDR1 to LGHNA and CDR2 to YNFKEQ. Spanning cysteine to phenylalanine, the CDR3 consists of 15 amino acids. Only the CDR3 DNA stays, 45 bases, in frame from base 1.